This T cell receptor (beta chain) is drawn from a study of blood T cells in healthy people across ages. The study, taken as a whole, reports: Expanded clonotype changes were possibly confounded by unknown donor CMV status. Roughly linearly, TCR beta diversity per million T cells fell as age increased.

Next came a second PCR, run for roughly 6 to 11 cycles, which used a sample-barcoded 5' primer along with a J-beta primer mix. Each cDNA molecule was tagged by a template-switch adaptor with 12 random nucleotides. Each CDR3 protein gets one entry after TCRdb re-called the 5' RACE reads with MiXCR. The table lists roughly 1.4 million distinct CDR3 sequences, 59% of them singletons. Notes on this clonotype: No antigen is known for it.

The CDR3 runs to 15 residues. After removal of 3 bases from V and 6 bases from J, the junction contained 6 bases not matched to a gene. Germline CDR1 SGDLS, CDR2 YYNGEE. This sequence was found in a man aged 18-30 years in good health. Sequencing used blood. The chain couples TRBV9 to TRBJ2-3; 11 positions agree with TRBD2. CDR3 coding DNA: TGTGCCAGCAGCGCGGTAGCGGGAGGGACCGATACGCAGTATTTT. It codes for CASSAVAGGTDTQYF. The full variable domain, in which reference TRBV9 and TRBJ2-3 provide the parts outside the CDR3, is DSGVTQTPKHLITATGQRVTLRCSPRSGDLSVYWYQQSLDQGLQFLIQYYNGEERAKGNILERFSAQQFPDLHSELNLSSLELGDSALYFCASSAVAGGTDTQYFGPGTRLTVL.